Here is one T cell receptor (beta chain) with its context. The antigen it recognizes is unknown. Base qualities were left out, and no much larger clone turns up one base away. This sample is part of a study of cytomegalovirus exposure and HLA in healthy donors (dated by TCRdb to 2016 to 2017). Background on the whole study: According to a later analysis, one platform produced both the roughly 110 validation repertoires and the 666 repertoires of the first cohort. The study aimed to test whether signatures of past pathogen exposure could be identified by cataloging public T cell receptors. Along with the roughly 700-subject first cohort, a separate validation cohort of over 90 different subjects was used. High-throughput TCR immunosequencing, statistical association of individual TCRs with disease status, and machine learning were combined to predict cytomegalovirus infection status.

Separate from the roughly 660-subject first cohort, the validation cohort of 120 subjects was the group to which the donors belonged. Summary of the overall study and its limitations: In vitro tests confirmed that a few of the cytomegalovirus-associated TCR beta chains recognize cytomegalovirus antigens. In a later analysis, TCRs clustered in the first cohort were found to also tend to co-occur in the roughly 110 validation repertoires, with approximately 95% of cluster scores above 0. According to the authors, the approach could potentially be generalized to other disease states and immunological phenotypes. A later analysis lacked HLA typing for the validation cohort, so it scored co-occurrence in that cohort across all 120 or so repertoires. In both the original and validation cohorts, the classifier was reported to diagnose cytomegalovirus status with high specificity and sensitivity. The study gave a list of 150 to 200 TCR beta chains associated with cytomegalovirus. While some public TCRs were present in many individuals, most TCR sequences turned up only very rarely across donors.

The protocol used for the library was the immunoSEQ multiplex PCR assay. From the authors' description of their analysis: A statistical classification framework was built for diagnosing cytomegalovirus status from the catalog of TCR beta chain sequences. The clones in this table, taken by TCRdb from immuneACCESS, are in-frame only. Not every clone is retained; where verified, under half of the shortfall comes from an unresolved V gene, and the cause of the rest is unknown. V and J calls and clone size are given by that table; D and trimming were obtained from the DNA. For this sample the table gives a few hundred thousand clones, of which 90% to 95% were detected only once. 0.8% to 1.2% of the sample lies in the top ten. Based on the germline V gene, the CDR1 and CDR2 sequences are SGHRS and YFSETQ. The CDR3 runs 15 residues from the cysteine to the phenylalanine. Of all the DNA, just the CDR3 is kept, 45 bases in frame from base 1. V is cut back by 4 bases and J by 4 bases, with 10 bases in the junction unmatched.

Here the chain combines TRBV5-1 and TRBJ2-7, and TRBD1 aligns with 8 junction nucleotides. This receptor was identified in a woman aged 18 to 35 in good health and CMV-seronegative. Input material: PBMCs. The CDR3 is CASSPGQGTWYEQYF. The nucleotide sequence is given as TGCGCCAGCAGCCCCGGACAGGGAACTTGGTACGAGCAGTACTTC.